The clone carrying this T cell receptor beta chain was seen many times. Germline CDR1 is SGHTA and CDR2 is FQGNSA. Trimming removed 6 bases from V and 5 bases from J, with 11 bases in between. The CDR3 contains 14 residues. The sample is drawn from a study of Graves' ophthalmopathy and Graves' hyperthyroidism. Transcripts of RNA were the source for amplifying TCR beta CDR3 regions. After a first-round RT-PCR with HTBI primers, a second-round multiplex PCR was run. TCRdb used MiXCR to reprocess the multiplex PCR reads, holding one entry per CDR3 protein. The repertoire holds over a million distinct CDR3 sequences, with roughly two fifths as singletons.

This chain connects TRBV7-2 to TRBJ1-6; no clear D. The specimen was peripheral blood or thyroid tissue (not recorded which). The TCR comes from an adult man with Graves' hyperthyroidism. The CDR3 bases are TGTGCCAGCAGAGTCTTACTTAATAATTCACCCCTCCACTTT. Its protein is CASRVLLNNSPLHF.